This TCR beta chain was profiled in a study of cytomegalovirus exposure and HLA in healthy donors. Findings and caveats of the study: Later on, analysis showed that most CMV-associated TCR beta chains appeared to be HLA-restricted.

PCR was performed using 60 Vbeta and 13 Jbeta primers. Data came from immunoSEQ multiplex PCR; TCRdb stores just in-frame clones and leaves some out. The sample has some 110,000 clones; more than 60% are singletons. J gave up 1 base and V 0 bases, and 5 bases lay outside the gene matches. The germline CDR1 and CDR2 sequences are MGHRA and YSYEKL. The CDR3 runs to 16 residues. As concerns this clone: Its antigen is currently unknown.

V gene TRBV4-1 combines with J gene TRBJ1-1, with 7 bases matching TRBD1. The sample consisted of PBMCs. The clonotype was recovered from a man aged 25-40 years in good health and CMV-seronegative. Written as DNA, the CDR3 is TGCGCCAGCAGCCAAGACGACAGGGTAAGGAACACTGAAGCTTTCTTT. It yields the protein CASSQDDRVRNTEAFF.